The 24 T cell receptor beta chains given below trace back to one sample, sequenced in a study of OX40 agonist ivuxolimab in advanced cancers. Sequenced by immunoSEQ multiplex PCR; TCRdb stores in-frame clones only, minus some. This sample has 65,000 to 80,000 clones, with approximately 90% found just once. The sequences come from CD4+ or CD8+ T cells sorted from blood, collected in a trial of the OX40 agonist ivuxolimab. The receptors here all came from an adult with an advanced solid tumor such as melanoma, head and neck, liver or kidney cancer.

This chain connects TRBV28 to TRBJ2-2; either TRBD1 or TRBD2 may fit D (5 bases each). Germline V gives CDR1 MDHEN, CDR2 SYDVKM. This CDR3 contains 14 residues. The V end was cut by 8 bases, the J end by 5 bases, with 15 bases between. The CDR3 DNA is TGTGCCAGCTTACCGGGACCTCAGACCGGGGAGCTGTTTTTT. Translating gives CASLPGPQTGELFF.

This clone came up once. The J gene is TRBJ2-5, the V gene TRBV28, with TRBD1 matching over 7 bases. CDR1 and CDR2 from the germline V gene are MDHEN and SYDVKM. The CDR3 runs to 14 residues. The V and J ends lost 6 bases and 6 bases, in that order; junction bases with no gene match: 10. CDR3 DNA sequence: TGTGCCAGCAGCTGGTCCGGGACAGCCCAGACCCAGTACTTC. This translates into CASSWSGTAQTQYF.

The gene calls are TRBV5-1 and TRBJ2-7, with 11 bases lining up with TRBD1. Per germline, CDR1 SGHRS and CDR2 YFSETQ. Trimming took 2 bases from V and 4 from J; bases not matched to a gene: 11. The CDR3 extends over 17 amino acids. The chain's CDR3 is CASSFGTGGRSSYEQYF. The CDR3 DNA follows: TGCGCCAGCAGCTTCGGGACAGGGGGTAGGAGCAGTTACGAGCAGTACTTC.

The genes are TRBV5-1 and TRBJ2-3, with D possibly called TRBD1 or TRBD2 (7 bases each). The CDR3 has 15 residues. Germline V CDR1 and CDR2: SGHRS, YFSETQ. The ends were cut back, 3 bases at V and 2 bases at J, with 13 bases in the middle. CDR3 DNA sequence: TGCGCCAGCAGCTACCAGGGGGGGATCACAGATACGCAGTATTTT. Translating gives CASSYQGGITDTQYF.

The V gene is TRBV2, the J gene TRBJ2-2, with 9 positions matching TRBD1. The CDR3 is 15 residues long. In germline, CDR1 is SNHLY, CDR2 FYNNEI. V dropped 5 bases and J dropped 3; count of bases not matched to a gene: 4. The CDR3 coding sequence is TGTGCCAGCAGTTCGACAGGGGGAGACACCGGGGAGCTGTTTTTT. This translates into CASSSTGGDTGELFF. The full variable domain, in which reference TRBV2 and TRBJ2-2 provide the parts outside the CDR3, is EPEVTQTPSHQVTQMGQEVILRCVPISNHLYFYWYRQILGQKVEFLVSFYNNEISEKSEIFDDQFSVERPDGSNFTLKIRSTKLEDSAMYFCASSSTGGDTGELFFGEGSRLTVL.

The CDR3 spells CASSFDTGEGYEQYF. CDR3 nucleotide sequence: TGCGCCAGCAGCTTCGATACGGGAGAGGGCTACGAGCAGTACTTC. The chain carries TRBV5-1 and TRBJ2-7; perhaps TRBD2 as D (6 bases). This CDR3 is 15 amino acids long. The germline gives CDR1 SGHRS, CDR2 YFSETQ. The V and J ends lost 2 bases and 3 bases respectively, with 15 bases between them. Complete variable domain (other parts from reference TRBV5-1 and TRBJ2-7): KAGVTQTPRYLIKTRGQQVTLSCSPISGHRSVSWYQQTPGQGLQFLFEYFSETQRNKGNFPGRFSGRQFSNSRSEMNVSTLELGDSALYLCASSFDTGEGYEQYFGPGTRLTVT.

The rearrangement joins TRBV6-6 to TRBJ2-7; TRBD1 agrees at 7 bases. Germline CDR1 and CDR2: MNHNY and SVGAGI (reference sequence). The CDR3 is made up of 14 amino acids. V gave up 2 bases and J gave up 3 bases; unmatched junction bases: 4. Here the CDR3 DNA reads TGTGCCAGCAGTTACGGGAACAGGGGCTACGAGCAGTACTTC. Protein sequence: CASSYGNRGYEQYF.

The rearrangement uses TRBV5-4 and TRBJ2-3; no clear D. The CDR3 contains 15 residues. Trimming pared 0 bases from V and 0 bases from J, leaving 8 bases between. The germline V gene encodes CDR1 SGHNT and CDR2 YYREEE (reference sequence). DNA of the CDR3: TGTGCCAGCAGCTTGGTTGGGGATAGCACAGATACGCAGTATTTT. It translates to CASSLVGDSTDTQYF.

This chain uses TRBV29-1 with TRBJ1-2; 10 positions match TRBD1. The CDR3 has 13 amino acids. Germline CDR1 and CDR2: SQVTM and ANQGSEA. Trimming cost V 8 bases and J 2 bases; bases outside gene matches: 5. The CDR3 reads CSLPGQGNYGYTF. DNA of the CDR3: TGCAGCCTCCCGGGACAGGGGAACTATGGCTACACCTTC.

This chain connects TRBV15 to TRBJ2-1, with D perhaps being TRBD1 or TRBD2 (5 bases each). The CDR3 has 14 amino acids. Germline assignment: CDR1 LNHNV and CDR2 YYDKDF (reference sequence). The V gene lost 5 bases and the J gene lost 4 bases, with 12 bases spanning the gap. CDR3 in amino acids: CATSRVGVYNEQFF. In nucleotides, the CDR3 is TGTGCCACCAGCCGGGTGGGGGTTTACAATGAGCAGTTCTTC.

The J gene is TRBJ1-5, the V gene TRBV6-6, with a weak D call TRBD1 (5 bases). This CDR3 is 16 amino acids long. In germline, CDR1 is MNHNY, CDR2 SVGAGI (reference sequence). The V end was cut by 5 bases, the J end by 6 bases, with 20 bases between. The chain's CDR3 is CASSRGASRFGQPQHF. The DNA for the CDR3 is TGTGCCAGCAGTCGAGGGGCGAGCCGGTTCGGTCAGCCCCAGCATTTT.

This chain links TRBV6-1 with TRBJ2-1; 14 bases fit TRBD2. The J segment lost 13 bases and the V segment lost 6 bases, leaving 5 bases of the junction unmatched. The CDR3 is 13 residues long. Germline-derived CDR1 and CDR2 are MNHNS and SASEGT. The CDR3 is CASRETSGRGQFF. The CDR3 nucleotides are TGTGCCAGCAGGGAGACTAGCGGGAGGGGTCAGTTCTTC.

This chain links TRBV18 with TRBJ1-5; TRBD1 is a possible D gene (5 bases). Trimming removed 2 bases at V and 10 bases at J, with 12 bases between. Per the germline V gene, CDR1 is KGHSH and CDR2 is LQKENI. The CDR3 length is 13 residues. The CDR3 sequence is CASSPLMRDPQHF. CDR3 DNA: TGTGCCAGCTCACCATTAATGAGGGACCCCCAGCATTTT.

The V gene is TRBV5-1, the J gene TRBJ1-1; D perhaps matches TRBD1 (5 bases). Germline CDR1 is SGHRS and CDR2 is YFSETQ. The CDR3 has 12 residues. Trimming stripped 0 bases from V and 10 bases from J, with 10 bases between. CDR3 bases: TGCGCCAGCAGCTTGGGAACCGGGGGAGCTTTCTTT. The encoded protein is CASSLGTGGAFF.

The genes are TRBV4-3 and TRBJ1-2, with D tentatively TRBD1 (6 bases). Germline CDR1 is LGHNA and CDR2 is YSLEER. The CDR3 sequence is 14 residues long. The germline V and J ends were trimmed by 4 bases and 4 bases, with 13 bases remaining between them. CDR3 protein: CASSPRGGAYGYTF. In DNA, the CDR3 is TGCGCCAGCAGCCCCAGAGGGGGGGCCTATGGCTACACCTTC.

J is TRBJ1-2 and V is TRBV4-2; tentatively, D is TRBD1 (5 bases). This CDR3 is 13 amino acids long. Germline values: CDR1 LGHNA, CDR2 YNFKEQ. The V end lost 4 bases, the J end lost 7 bases, and 13 bases lay between the germline ends. The CDR3 DNA sequence: TGTGCCAGCAGCCCGCCAGGGCAAGGTGGCTACACCTTC. Translating gives CASSPPGQGGYTF.

V usage is TRBV6-5 and J usage is TRBJ2-3; the D is unclear. The ends were cut back, 0 bases at V and 8 bases at J, with 9 bases in the middle. Germline V gene sequence: CDR1 MNHEY, CDR2 SVGAGI. This CDR3 has 13 residues. CDR3 loop: CASSYSGFGTQYF. The CDR3 nucleotides read TGTGCCAGCAGTTACTCCGGGTTCGGTACGCAGTATTTT.

J is TRBJ2-3 and V is TRBV5-1; D not resolved. The CDR3 runs 13 residues. The V gene lost 4 bases and the J gene lost 6 bases, with 12 bases spanning the gap. Germline loops: CDR1 SGHRS, CDR2 YFSETQ. CDR3 coding DNA: TGCGCCAGCAGCCCGGACCCTGGGGATACGCAGTATTTT. It specifies CASSPDPGDTQYF.

The chain has TRBV27 and TRBJ2-1; possibly TRBD2 for D (7 bases). V lost 5 bases, J lost 2 bases, and 13 bases lay in between. This CDR3 comprises 15 residues. Looked up from germline, CDR1 is MNHEY and CDR2 is SMNVEV (reference sequence). The CDR3 spells CASSQGGVTYNEQFF. The CDR3 DNA sequence: TGTGCCAGCAGTCAAGGGGGGGTCACCTACAATGAGCAGTTCTTC.

This rearrangement joins TRBV7-9 to TRBJ2-2; 9 bases match TRBD1. Per the germline V gene, CDR1 is SEHNR and CDR2 is FQNEAQ (reference sequence). V trimming: 6 bases; J trimming: 7 bases; junction bases outside the gene matches: 9. The CDR3 runs 15 residues. This chain's CDR3 is CASRRDRDVDGELFF. The DNA of the CDR3 is TGTGCCAGCAGAAGGGACAGGGATGTAGACGGGGAGCTGTTTTTT.

The chain employs TRBV5-5 and TRBJ2-7; the D is unclear. The CDR3 loop spans 13 amino acids. CDR1 is SGHKS and CDR2 is YYEKEE in the germline V gene (reference sequence). With 9 bases removed from V and 0 bases from J, the gap between germline ends came to 13 bases. CDR3 amino acids: CATRHSPSYEQYF. CDR3 bases: TGTGCCACCCGACACAGTCCCTCCTACGAGCAGTACTTC.

This rearrangement joins TRBV11-3 to TRBJ1-5; 8 bases are shared with TRBD1. The CDR3 runs to 15 residues. Germline lookup yields CDR1 SGHNT and CDR2 YENEEA. The V segment lost 6 bases and the J segment 6 bases; nucleotides outside the gene matches: 10. The CDR3 protein is CASRPGGAIGQPQHF. CDR3 DNA: TGTGCCAGCAGACCAGGGGGCGCGATAGGTCAGCCCCAGCATTTT. Drawing the rest from reference TRBV11-3 and TRBJ1-5, the complete variable domain is EAGVVQSPRYKIIEKKQPVAFWCNPISGHNTLYWYLQNLGQGPELLIRYENEEAVDDSQLPKDRFSAERLKGVDSTLKIQPAELGDSAVYLCASRPGGAIGQPQHFGDGTRLSIL.

The chain joins TRBV27 to TRBJ2-7; 8 bases agree with TRBD2. V dropped 3 bases and J dropped 6; count of bases not matched to a gene: 7. CDR3 length equals 14 residues. The germline gives CDR1 MNHEY, CDR2 SMNVEV (reference sequence). CDR3 coding DNA: TGTGCCAGCAGTTTCCGGGGGGGCCCGGGCGAGCAGTACTTC. Encoded protein: CASSFRGGPGEQYF.

The rearrangement uses TRBV4-3 and TRBJ2-7, with 8 positions matching TRBD2. The CDR3 is 17 amino acids. CDR1 is LGHNA, CDR2 YSLEER, per germline. V lost 3 bases to trimming and J lost 1 base; unmatched junction nucleotides: 11. In DNA, the CDR3 is TGCGCCAGCAGCCAGGGTATCCGGGAGGGAGCTTCCTACGAGCAGTACTTC. Translation: CASSQGIREGASYEQYF.